The clone carrying this TCR beta chain showed up just a few times. The data originate from a study of blood T cell repertoires in COVID-19. Study-level background: Acute-phase and convalescent COVID-19 samples originated in the United States, Italy and Spain. T cells, B-cell-depleted T cells, or PBMCs provided the cDNA or gDNA that served as material.

Participants' own reports of clinical history determined their cohort assignment. V gave up 1 base and J gave up 2 bases; unmatched junction bases: 3. Germline V CDR1 and CDR2: SGHRS, YFSETQ. The CDR3 has 14 residues. The method was immunoSEQ multiplex PCR; TCRdb's version includes in-frame clones alone and lacks a portion of them. This sample has some 200,000 clones; around 85% occur once, and the top ten carry about 1.3%. The gene calls are TRBV5-1 and TRBJ2-7; 7 nucleotides match TRBD2. The TCR originated in a woman aged 40 to 55 with acute COVID-19. Sample: PBMCs or T cells enriched from blood (not recorded which). The DNA for the CDR3 is TGCGCCAGCAGCTTGTCTAGCGGAACCTACGAGCAGTACTTC. As protein: CASSLSSGTYEQYF.